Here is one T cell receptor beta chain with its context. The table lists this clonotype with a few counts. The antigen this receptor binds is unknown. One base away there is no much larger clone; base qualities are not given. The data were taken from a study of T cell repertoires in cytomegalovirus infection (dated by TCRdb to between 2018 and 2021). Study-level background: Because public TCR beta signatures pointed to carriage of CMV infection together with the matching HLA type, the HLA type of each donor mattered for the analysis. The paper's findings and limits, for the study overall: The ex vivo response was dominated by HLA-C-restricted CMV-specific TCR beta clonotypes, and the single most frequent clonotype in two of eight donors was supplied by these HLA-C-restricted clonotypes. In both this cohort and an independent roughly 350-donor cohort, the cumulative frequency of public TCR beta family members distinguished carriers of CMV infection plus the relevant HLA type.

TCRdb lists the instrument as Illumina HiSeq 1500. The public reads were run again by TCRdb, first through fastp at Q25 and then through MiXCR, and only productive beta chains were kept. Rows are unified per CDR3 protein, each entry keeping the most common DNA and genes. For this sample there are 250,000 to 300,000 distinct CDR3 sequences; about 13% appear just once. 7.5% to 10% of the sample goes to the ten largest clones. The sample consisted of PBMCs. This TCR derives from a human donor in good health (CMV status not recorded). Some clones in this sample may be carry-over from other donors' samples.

CDR3 region: CSVHPWGDRETQYF. DNA sequence: TGCAGCGTCCACCCGTGGGGGGACCGAGAGACCCAGTACTTC. The sequence joins TRBV29-1 to TRBJ2-5; possibly the D gene is TRBD2, per 6 matching bases. The CDR3 runs 14 amino acids, cysteine and phenylalanine included. Only the CDR3 part of the read is kept: 42 bases, read in frame from the first base. Looking up the germline V gene yields CDR1 SQVTM and CDR2 ANQGSEA. The junction shows trimming of 6 bases on V and 4 bases on J, plus 18 bases between the germline ends.